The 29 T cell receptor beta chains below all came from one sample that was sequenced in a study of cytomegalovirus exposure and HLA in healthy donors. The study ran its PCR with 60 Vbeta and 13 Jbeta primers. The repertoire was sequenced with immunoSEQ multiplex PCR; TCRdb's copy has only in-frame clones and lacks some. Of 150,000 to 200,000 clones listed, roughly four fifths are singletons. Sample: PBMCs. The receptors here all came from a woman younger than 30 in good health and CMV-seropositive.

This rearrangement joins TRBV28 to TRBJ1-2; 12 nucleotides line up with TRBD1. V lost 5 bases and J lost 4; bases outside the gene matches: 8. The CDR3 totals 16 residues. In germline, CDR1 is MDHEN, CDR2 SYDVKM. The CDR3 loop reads CASSRVGTGGVYGYTF. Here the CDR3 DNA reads TGTGCCAGCAGTCGTGTAGGGACAGGGGGCGTCTATGGCTACACCTTC.

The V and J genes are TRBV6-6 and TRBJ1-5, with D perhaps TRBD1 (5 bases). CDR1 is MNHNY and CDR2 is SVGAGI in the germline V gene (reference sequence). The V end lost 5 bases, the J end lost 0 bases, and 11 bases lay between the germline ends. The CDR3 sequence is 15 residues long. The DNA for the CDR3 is TGTGCCAGCAGTCCGCCAGGGAATAGCAATCAGCCCCAGCATTTT. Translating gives CASSPPGNSNQPQHF.

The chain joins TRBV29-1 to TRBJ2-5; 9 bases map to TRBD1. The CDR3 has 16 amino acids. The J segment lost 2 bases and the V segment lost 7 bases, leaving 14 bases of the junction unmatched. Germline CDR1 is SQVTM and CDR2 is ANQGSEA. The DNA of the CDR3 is TGCAGCGCCACAGGGGGCTCAATGTTAAGACAAGAGACCCAGTACTTC. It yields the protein CSATGGSMLRQETQYF.

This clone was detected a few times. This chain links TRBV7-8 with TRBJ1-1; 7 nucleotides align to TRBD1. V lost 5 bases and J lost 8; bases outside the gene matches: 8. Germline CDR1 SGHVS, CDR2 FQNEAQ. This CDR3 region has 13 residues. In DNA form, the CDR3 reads TGTGCCAGCAGCACGTATTTGGACAGGGAAGCTTTCTTT. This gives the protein CASSTYLDREAFF.

The chain's CDR3 is CASSLDGTGAYEQYF. DNA of the CDR3: TGCGCCAGCAGCTTGGATGGGACAGGGGCCTACGAGCAGTACTTC. This chain joins TRBV5-1 and TRBJ2-7; 10 bases fit TRBD1. The CDR3 has 15 residues. The V segment lost 0 bases and the J segment 2 bases; nucleotides outside the gene matches: 2. Per the germline V gene, CDR1 is SGHRS and CDR2 is YFSETQ.

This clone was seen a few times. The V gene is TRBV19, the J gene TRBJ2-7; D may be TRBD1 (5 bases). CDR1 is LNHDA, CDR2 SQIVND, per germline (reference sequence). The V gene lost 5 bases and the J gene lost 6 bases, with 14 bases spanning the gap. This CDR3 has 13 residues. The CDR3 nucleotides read TGTGCCAGTAGTGGTCAGGGAAGTGCCGAGCAGTACTTC. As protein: CASSGQGSAEQYF.

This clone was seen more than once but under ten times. The CDR3 DNA sequence: TGTGCCAGTAGTAAGAGTTTGGGGGGACCTAATGAGCAGTTCTTC. Its protein product is CASSKSLGGPNEQFF. The chain employs TRBV19 and TRBJ2-1; TRBD2 might be the D (6 bases). The germline CDR1 and CDR2 sequences are LNHDA and SQIVND (reference sequence). The CDR3 contains 15 residues. Trimming removed 4 bases at V and 7 bases at J, with 17 bases between.

The CDR3 nucleotides read TGTTCCGGGTCGGACAGTGGAGAGGAGCAGTACTTC. Amino acids: CSGSDSGEEQYF. This rearrangement joins TRBV7-9 to TRBJ2-7; D might be TRBD1 (6 bases). This CDR3 spans 12 amino acids. CDR1 is SEHNR and CDR2 is FQNEAQ in the germline V gene (reference sequence). Together with reference TRBV7-9 and TRBJ2-7, the CDR3 gives the full variable domain: DTGVSQNPRHKITKRGQNVTFRCDPISEHNRLYWYRQTLGQGPEFLTYFQNEAQLEKSRLLSDRFSAERPKGSFSTLEIQRTEQGDSAMYLCSGSDSGEEQYFGPGTRLTVT.

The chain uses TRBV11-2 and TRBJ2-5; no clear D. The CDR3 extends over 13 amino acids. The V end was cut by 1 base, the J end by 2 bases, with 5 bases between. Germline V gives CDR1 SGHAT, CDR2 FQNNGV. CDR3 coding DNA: TGTGCCAGCAGCTTAGCACTGCAAGAGACCCAGTACTTC. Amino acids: CASSLALQETQYF.

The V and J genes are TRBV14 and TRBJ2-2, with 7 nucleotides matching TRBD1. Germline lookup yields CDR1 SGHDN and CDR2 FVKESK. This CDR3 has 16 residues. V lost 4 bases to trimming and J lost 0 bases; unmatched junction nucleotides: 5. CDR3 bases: TGTGCCAGCAGCCGAAACAGGGGACCGAACACCGGGGAGCTGTTTTTT. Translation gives CASSRNRGPNTGELFF. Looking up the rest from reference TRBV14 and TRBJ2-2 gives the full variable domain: EAGVTQFPSHSVIEKGQTVTLRCDPISGHDNLYWYRRVMGKEIKFLLHFVKESKQDESGMPNNRFLAERTGGTYSTLKVQPAELEDSGVYFCASSRNRGPNTGELFFGEGSRLTVL.

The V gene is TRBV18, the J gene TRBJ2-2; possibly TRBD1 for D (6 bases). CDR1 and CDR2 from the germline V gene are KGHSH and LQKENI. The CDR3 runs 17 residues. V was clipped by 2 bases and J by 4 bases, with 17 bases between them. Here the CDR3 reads CASSPFRTDEATGELFF. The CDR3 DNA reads TGTGCCAGCTCACCATTCCGGACAGATGAGGCCACCGGGGAGCTGTTTTTT.

CDR3 in amino acids: CASRVDRGAEAFF. CDR3 nucleotides: TGCGCCAGCAGAGTTGACAGGGGCGCTGAAGCTTTCTTT. This chain joins TRBV10-1 and TRBJ1-1; 8 nucleotides align to TRBD1. The J segment lost 6 bases and the V segment lost 6 bases, leaving 6 bases of the junction unmatched. Germline values: CDR1 WNHNN, CDR2 SYGVQD (reference sequence). This CDR3 region has 13 residues.

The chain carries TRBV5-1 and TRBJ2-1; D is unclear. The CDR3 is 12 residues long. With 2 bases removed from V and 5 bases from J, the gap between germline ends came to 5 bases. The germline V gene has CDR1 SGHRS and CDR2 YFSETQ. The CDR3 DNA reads TGCGCCAGCAGCTTAACGGACAATGAGCAGTTCTTC. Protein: CASSLTDNEQFF.

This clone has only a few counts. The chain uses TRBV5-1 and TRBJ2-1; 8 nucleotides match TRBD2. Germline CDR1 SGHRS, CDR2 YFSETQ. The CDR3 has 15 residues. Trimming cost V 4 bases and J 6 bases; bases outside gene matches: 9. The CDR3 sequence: CASSPTGTRVNEQFF. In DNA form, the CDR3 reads TGCGCCAGCAGCCCAACCGGGACTAGGGTCAATGAGCAGTTCTTC.

Here the CDR3 reads CASSLGTSGGSTDTQYF. The CDR3 DNA is TGCGCCAGCAGCTTAGGGACTAGCGGGGGGAGTACAGATACGCAGTATTTT. This chain joins TRBV5-1 and TRBJ2-3; 15 nucleotides align to TRBD2. This CDR3 contains 17 residues. The germline gives CDR1 SGHRS, CDR2 YFSETQ. V shed 2 bases, J shed 3 bases, and the junction held 4 bases outside the gene matches.

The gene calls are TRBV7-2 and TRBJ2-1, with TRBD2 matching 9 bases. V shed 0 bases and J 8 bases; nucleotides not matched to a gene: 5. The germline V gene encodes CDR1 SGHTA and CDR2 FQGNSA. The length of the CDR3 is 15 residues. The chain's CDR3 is CASSLAAGGADEQFF. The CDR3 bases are TGTGCCAGCAGCTTAGCGGCGGGGGGGGCCGATGAGCAGTTCTTC.

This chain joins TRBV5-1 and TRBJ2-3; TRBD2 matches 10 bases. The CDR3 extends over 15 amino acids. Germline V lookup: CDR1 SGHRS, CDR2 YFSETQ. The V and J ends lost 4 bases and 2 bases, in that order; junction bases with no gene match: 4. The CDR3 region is CASSIAGGYTDTQYF. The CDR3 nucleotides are TGCGCCAGCAGCATAGCGGGGGGCTACACAGATACGCAGTATTTT.

The CDR3, as DNA: TGTGCCAGCAGCTTGGCCGTCCTAAGCACAGATACGCAGTATTTT. Amino acid sequence: CASSLAVLSTDTQYF. This chain joins TRBV5-8 and TRBJ2-3; D is uncertain. This CDR3 comprises 15 residues. The germline gives CDR1 SGHTS, CDR2 YDEGEE. V lost 0 bases and J lost 0, with 8 bases in between.

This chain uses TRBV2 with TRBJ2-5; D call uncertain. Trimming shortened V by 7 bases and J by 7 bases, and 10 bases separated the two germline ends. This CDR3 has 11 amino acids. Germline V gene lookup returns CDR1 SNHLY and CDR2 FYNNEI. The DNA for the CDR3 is TGTGCCAGCAAGCTTCCGGGGACCCAGTACTTC. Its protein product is CASKLPGTQYF.

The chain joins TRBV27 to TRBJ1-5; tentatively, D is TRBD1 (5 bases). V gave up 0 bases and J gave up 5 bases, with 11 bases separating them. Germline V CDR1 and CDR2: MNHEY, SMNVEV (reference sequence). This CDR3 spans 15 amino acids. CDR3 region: CASSLSSGFDQPQHF. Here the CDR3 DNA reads TGTGCCAGCAGTTTATCGTCAGGGTTCGATCAGCCCCAGCATTTT.

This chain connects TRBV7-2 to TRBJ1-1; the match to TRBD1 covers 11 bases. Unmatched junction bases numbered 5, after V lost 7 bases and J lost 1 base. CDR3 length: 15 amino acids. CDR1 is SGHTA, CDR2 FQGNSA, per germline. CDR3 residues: CASTRTGGGNTEAFF. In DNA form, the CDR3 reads TGTGCCAGCACCAGGACAGGGGGCGGGAACACTGAAGCTTTCTTT.

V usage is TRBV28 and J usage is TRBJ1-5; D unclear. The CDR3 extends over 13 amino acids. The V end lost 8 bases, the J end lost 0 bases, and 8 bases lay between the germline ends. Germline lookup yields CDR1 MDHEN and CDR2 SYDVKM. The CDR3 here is CASRRYSNQPQHF. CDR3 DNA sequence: TGTGCCAGCCGTCGTTATAGCAATCAGCCCCAGCATTTT.

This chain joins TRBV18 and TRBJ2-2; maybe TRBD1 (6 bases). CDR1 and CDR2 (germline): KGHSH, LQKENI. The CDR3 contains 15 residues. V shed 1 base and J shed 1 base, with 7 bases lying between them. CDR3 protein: CASSPQGGNTGELFF. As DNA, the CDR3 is TGTGCCAGCTCACCACAAGGGGGGAACACCGGGGAGCTGTTTTTT. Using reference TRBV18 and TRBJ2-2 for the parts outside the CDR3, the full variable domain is NAGVMQNPRHLVRRRGQEARLRCSPMKGHSHVYWYRQLPEEGLKFMVYLQKENIIDESGMPKERFSAEFPKEGPSILRIQQVVRGDSAAYFCASSPQGGNTGELFFGEGSRLTVL.

CDR3 sequence: CASIATTGHYQPQHF. The CDR3 region has the DNA TGCGCCAGCATTGCGACTACAGGGCACTATCAGCCCCAGCATTTT. The J gene is TRBJ1-5, the V gene TRBV23-1, with D perhaps matching TRBD1 (6 bases). TRBV23-1 is noted as an ORF with a role that remains uncertain. The germline V and J ends were trimmed by 7 bases and 5 bases, with 18 bases remaining between them. The CDR3 is 15 residues long.

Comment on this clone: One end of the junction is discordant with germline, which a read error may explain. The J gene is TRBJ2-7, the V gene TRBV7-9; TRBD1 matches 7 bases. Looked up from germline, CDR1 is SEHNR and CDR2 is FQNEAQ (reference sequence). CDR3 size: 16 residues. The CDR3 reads CSSSRPGQISSYEQYF. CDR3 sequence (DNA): TGTTCCAGCAGCAGGCCGGGACAGATCAGCTCCTACGAGCAGTACTTC.

The CDR3 protein is CASSFAQKGTEAFF. CDR3 sequence (DNA): TGTGCCAGCAGCTTCGCACAGAAAGGCACTGAAGCTTTCTTT. This rearrangement joins TRBV11-2 to TRBJ1-1, with D unclear. The V gene lost 3 bases and the J gene lost 4 bases, with 12 bases spanning the gap. This CDR3 contains 14 residues. Per germline, CDR1 SGHAT and CDR2 FQNNGV.

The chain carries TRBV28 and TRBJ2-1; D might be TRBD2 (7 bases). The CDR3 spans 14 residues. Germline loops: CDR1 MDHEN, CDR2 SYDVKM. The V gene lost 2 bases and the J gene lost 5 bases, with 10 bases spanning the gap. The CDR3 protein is CASSLTGGDNEQFF. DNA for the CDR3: TGTGCCAGCAGTTTAACGGGGGGCGACAATGAGCAGTTCTTC. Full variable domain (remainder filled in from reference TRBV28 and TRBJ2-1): DVKVTQSSRYLVKRTGEKVFLECVQDMDHENMFWYRQDPGLGLRLIYFSYDVKMKEKGDIPEGYSVSREKKERFSLILESASTNQTSMYLCASSLTGGDNEQFFGPGTRLTVL.

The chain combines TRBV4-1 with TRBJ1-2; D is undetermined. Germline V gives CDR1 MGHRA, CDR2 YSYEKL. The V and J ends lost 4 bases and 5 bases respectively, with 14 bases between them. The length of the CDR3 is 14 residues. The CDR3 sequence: CASSRETERYGYTF. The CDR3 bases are TGCGCCAGCAGCCGAGAGACCGAGAGGTATGGCTACACCTTC.

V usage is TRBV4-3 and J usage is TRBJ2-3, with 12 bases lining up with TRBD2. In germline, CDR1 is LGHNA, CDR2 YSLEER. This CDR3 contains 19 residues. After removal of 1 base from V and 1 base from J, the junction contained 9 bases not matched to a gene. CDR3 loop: CASSQVAASGGAGTDTQYF. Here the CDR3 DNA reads TGCGCCAGCAGCCAAGTGGCGGCTAGCGGGGGGGCGGGCACAGATACGCAGTATTTT.